The TCR beta chain described here comes from a study of CD8 T cells in Susac syndrome. With regard to this clonotype: Antigen: not known.

Broader study findings: The CD4+ T cell repertoire of patients with Susac syndrome showed no detectable clonal expansion.

The V end was cut by 5 bases, the J end by 12 bases, with 20 bases between. The CDR3 loop spans 13 amino acids. Germline V lookup: CDR1 SSHAT, CDR2 FNYEAQ (reference sequence). Random hexamers primed reverse transcription of about 0.45 to 1 ug RNA. MiXCR, run by TCRdb on the immunoSEQ multiplex PCR reads, gives a single entry per CDR3 protein. The sample lists approximately 190,000 distinct CDR3 sequences; nearly 97% were seen once. Sequencing used CD4+ T cells from PBMCs. This sequence joins TRBV7-7 and TRBJ2-7; D remains ambiguous. The TCR was taken from a human donor with Susac syndrome. CDR3 in DNA: TGTGCCAGCAGCATCGAACCGACCGCGTTGCTGTACTTC. It is translated as CASSIEPTALLYF.